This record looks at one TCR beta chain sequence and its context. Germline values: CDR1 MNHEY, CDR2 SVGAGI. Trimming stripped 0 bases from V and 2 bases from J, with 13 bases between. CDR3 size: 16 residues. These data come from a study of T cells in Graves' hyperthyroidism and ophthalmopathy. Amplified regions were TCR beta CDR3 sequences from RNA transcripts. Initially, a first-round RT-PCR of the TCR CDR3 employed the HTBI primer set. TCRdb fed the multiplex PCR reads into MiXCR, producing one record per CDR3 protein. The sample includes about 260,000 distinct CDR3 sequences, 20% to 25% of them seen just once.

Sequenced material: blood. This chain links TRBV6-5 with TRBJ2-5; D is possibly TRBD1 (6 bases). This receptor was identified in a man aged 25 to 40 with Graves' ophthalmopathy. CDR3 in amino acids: CASSYSKGRGQETQYF. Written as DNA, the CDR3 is TGTGCCAGCAGTTACTCGAAAGGCAGGGGTCAAGAGACCCAGTACTTC.